This TCR beta chain is drawn from a study of shared clonotypes between healthy human individuals. Whole-study results and caveats: Generation probabilities were higher for clonotypes shared across all four sorted-subset donors than for unshared ones. A generally larger estimated richness was seen in naive subsets than in memory subsets. Naive CD4 clonotype sharing across several donors was approximately 5.2%.

Germline-derived CDR1 and CDR2 are SGHNT and YYREEE (reference sequence). J gave up 4 bases and V 3 bases, and 7 bases lay outside the gene matches. CDR3 length: 16 residues. Cells designated naive CD8 were CD45RO-negative and were positively selected for CCR7, with terminally differentiated effector memory CD45RA+ cells excluded. TCRdb's copy holds only in-frame clones and misses some; the assay was immunoSEQ multiplex PCR. The data hold 660,000 or so clones, with around 96% observed a single time. About this clone: The antigen is unknown.

The receptor's source is a woman in her twenties or thirties in good health. This chain uses TRBV5-4 with TRBJ2-1; TRBD2 matches 10 bases. The sample taken for sequencing was naive CD8+ T cells sorted from blood. CDR3 sequence (DNA): TGTGCCAGCAGCTCGCCGGGACTAGCGCCATACAATGAGCAGTTCTTC. The encoded protein is CASSSPGLAPYNEQFF.